These T cell receptor beta chains were read from a single sample in a study of T cell changes during pregnancy in multiple sclerosis. Assay: immunoSEQ multiplex PCR; the TCRdb copy retains only in-frame clones and omits some. The table has tens of thousands of clones, 90% to 95% seen once; the top ten hold more than 0.8%. The material was peripheral blood, obtained in the first trimester of pregnancy. Receptors originate from a female donor with multiple sclerosis, enrolled in a pregnancy study. CDR3s include the opening cysteine and the closing phenylalanine or tryptophan. The D gene is left open where the match is weak. For some rows the clone size is stated as once, few or many, or as a class when expanded; others skip it.

>TRBD1|few|TRBV9|TRBJ1-1
CASSAQGATEAFF
TGTGCCAGCAGCGCCCAGGGGGCCACTGAAGCTTTCTTT
>.|.|TRBV25-1|TRBJ2-1
CASSHRANYNEQFF
TGTGCCAGCAGTCACAGGGCTAACTACAATGAGCAGTTCTTC
>TRBD2|.|TRBV6-5|TRBJ2-1
CASSPTSGPYNEQFF
TGTGCCAGCAGTCCGACTAGCGGGCCCTACAATGAGCAGTTCTTC
>TRBD1|.|TRBV7-9|TRBJ2-7
CASSTRDRGEQYF
TGTGCCAGCAGCACCCGAGACAGGGGCGAGCAGTACTTC
>.|.|TRBV7-9|TRBJ1-4
CASSLALTGQTNEKLFF
TGTGCCAGCAGCTTAGCGTTAACAGGCCAAACTAATGAAAAACTGTTTTTT
>.|.|TRBV7-2|TRBJ2-2
CASSLDGVPGELFF
TGTGCCAGCAGCTTAGACGGGGTACCTGGGGAGCTGTTTTTT
>TRBD2|.|TRBV10-3|TRBJ2-7
CAISKTSGRAGYEQYF
TGTGCCATCAGTAAGACTAGCGGGAGGGCTGGCTACGAGCAGTACTTC
>TRBD1|.|TRBV23-1|TRBJ2-1
CASSGTDPGYEQFF
TGCGCCAGCAGTGGGACAGACCCTGGCTATGAGCAGTTCTTC
>.|.|TRBV19|TRBJ2-2
CASRAGANTGELFF
TGTGCCAGTCGGGCAGGGGCGAACACCGGGGAGCTGTTTTTT
>.|.|TRBV10-3|TRBJ2-5
CAISGKTTQETQYF
TGTGCCATCAGTGGGAAAACTACTCAAGAGACCCAGTACTTC
>.|.|TRBV30|TRBJ2-1
CAWSPISGGPRDEQFF
TGTGCCTGGAGTCCTATAAGCGGCGGTCCAAGGGATGAGCAGTTCTTC
>.|.|TRBV27|TRBJ1-2
CASSLSRQAYGYTF
TGTGCCAGCAGTTTATCACGACAGGCCTATGGCTACACCTTC
>TRBD1|.|TRBV19|TRBJ1-1
CASSIVGQLNTEAFF
TGTGCCAGTAGTATAGTGGGACAGTTGAACACTGAAGCTTTCTTT
>.|.|TRBV7-3|TRBJ2-5
CASSLTATGETQYF
TGTGCCAGCAGCTTAACGGCTACGGGGGAGACCCAGTACTTC
>.|.|TRBV27|TRBJ1-4
CASSSIYMGSPANEKLFF
TGTGCCAGCAGTTCCATTTATATGGGCTCCCCAGCTAATGAAAAACTGTTTTTT
>.|.|TRBV5-4|TRBJ2-7
CASSPTPSYEQYF
TGTGCCAGCAGCCCGACTCCCTCCTACGAGCAGTACTTC
>.|.|TRBV7-2|TRBJ1-5
CASSLGGIQGNQPQHF
TGTGCCAGCAGCTTAGGGGGGATACAGGGTAATCAGCCCCAGCATTTT
>TRBD2|.|TRBV30|TRBJ2-1
CAWSRTSGYNEQFF
TGTGCCTGGAGTCGGACTAGCGGGTACAATGAGCAGTTCTTC
>.|.|TRBV19|TRBJ2-5
CASSPGPGGQETQYF
TGTGCCAGTAGTCCAGGCCCCGGGGGTCAAGAGACCCAGTACTTC
>.|.|TRBV27|TRBJ1-1
CASSQNIWGPENTEAFF
TGTGCCAGCAGTCAAAATATTTGGGGGCCCGAAAACACTGAAGCTTTCTTT
>.|.|TRBV7-3|TRBJ2-5
CASSSRVMETQYF
TGTGCCAGCAGCTCCAGGGTAATGGAGACCCAGTACTTC
>TRBD1|.|TRBV7-8|TRBJ1-2
CASSVDRGYGYTF
TGTGCCAGCAGCGTGGACAGGGGCTATGGCTACACCTTC
>TRBD2|.|TRBV10-3|TRBJ2-7
CAISESRLALSEQYF
TGTGCCATCAGTGAGTCCAGACTAGCCTTGAGCGAGCAGTACTTC
>.|.|TRBV28|TRBJ1-5
CASSSSLGRPVVQPQHF
TGTGCCAGCAGTTCTTCTTTAGGCAGGCCCGTCGTTCAGCCCCAGCATTTT
>TRBD2|once|TRBV7-3|TRBJ2-3
CASSSRSGRAIDTQYF
TGTGCCAGCAGCTCCCGGAGCGGGAGGGCCATCGATACGCAGTATTTT
>.|.|TRBV6-1|TRBJ2-3
CASTEGLTDTQYF
TGTGCCAGCACGGAGGGGCTCACAGATACGCAGTATTTT
>TRBD1|.|TRBV19|TRBJ1-1
CASSVDRATEAFF
TGTGCCAGTAGTGTAGACAGGGCCACTGAAGCTTTCTTT
>TRBD1|.|TRBV5-1|TRBJ1-1
CASSLVPGQGREAFF
TGCGCCAGCAGCTTGGTTCCCGGACAGGGGAGAGAAGCTTTCTTT
>TRBD1|.|TRBV5-1|TRBJ1-1
CASSAGTGGTEAFF
TGCGCCAGCAGCGCCGGGACAGGGGGCACTGAAGCTTTCTTT
>.|.|TRBV18|TRBJ1-2
CASSPDGGVEYGYTF
TGTGCCAGCTCACCCGACGGAGGGGTAGAGTATGGCTACACCTTC
>.|.|TRBV27|TRBJ1-5
CASSLQYNQPQHF
TGTGCCAGCAGCCTACAGTACAATCAGCCCCAGCATTTT
>.|.|TRBV6-5|TRBJ1-6
CASSYNPDSPSNLHF
TGTGCCAGCAGTTACAACCCGGACAGCCCTTCGAACCTCCACTTT